This T cell receptor beta chain was sequenced during a study of brain T cells in children with intractable seizures. Turning to this clone: What it recognizes is unknown.

Study-level points and caveats: Pre- and post-surgery blood differed in depth, so pre-surgery absences may be undersampling.

CDR3 length equals 14 residues. From germline, CDR1 is GTSNPN and CDR2 SVGIG (reference sequence). Trimming cost V 5 bases and J 3 bases; bases outside gene matches: 6. Clones were read by immunoSEQ multiplex PCR, and TCRdb kept only the in-frame ones, dropping some. The data contain tens of thousands of clones, 85% to 95% of them singletons. The V call is TRBV30, the J call TRBJ2-7; 11 bases agree with TRBD2. Sequenced here: peripheral blood, sampled at surgery. This receptor was obtained from a boy under two years old with tuberous sclerosis and intractable seizures. CDR3 sequence reads: CAWRTGTSGYEQYF. CDR3 sequence (DNA): TGTGCCTGGCGTACCGGGACTAGCGGCTACGAGCAGTACTTC.